This is a list of T cell receptor beta chains from one sample in a study of OX40 agonist ivuxolimab in advanced cancers. Measured with immunoSEQ multiplex PCR; TCRdb has only the in-frame clones, and not every one. The data show under 95,000 clones, 89% seen once. Sample: CD4+ or CD8+ T cells sorted from blood, taken in a trial of the OX40 agonist ivuxolimab. The receptors come from an adult with an advanced solid tumor such as melanoma, head and neck, liver or kidney cancer. Both conserved end residues are part of each CDR3. The D gene is left open where the match is weak. Clone size is given for some rows only: seen once, a few or many times, or a class if the clone is expanded.

CDR3nt,CDR3aa,j_gene,d_gene,abundance,v_gene,len
TGTGCCAGTAGTATACCTCCCGGGACTAGCGGGAGTCTTGGGACCGGGGAGCTGTTTTTT,CASSIPPGTSGSLGTGELFF,TRBJ2-2,TRBD2,-,TRBV19,20
TGTGCCACCAGCAGAGGACTAGCGGGGGGAGGTACGCAGTATTTT,CATSRGLAGGGTQYF,TRBJ2-3,TRBD2,-,TRBV15,15
TGTGCCAGCAGCCAAGAAGTTCGGGGGTTCTATGGCTACACCTTC,CASSQEVRGFYGYTF,TRBJ1-2,-,-,TRBV4-2,15
TGCGCCAGCAGCAAGGACCCCTACAATGAGCAGTTCTTC,CASSKDPYNEQFF,TRBJ2-1,-,-,TRBV5-1,13
TGTGCCAGCAGGACTGAATACTCCTACGAGCAGTACTTC,CASRTEYSYEQYF,TRBJ2-7,-,-,TRBV7-9,13
TGTGCCAGCAGTCCTAGCGGGAGACGCAATGAGCAGTTCTTC,CASSPSGRRNEQFF,TRBJ2-1,TRBD2,-,TRBV6-5,14
TGTGCCAGCAGCTCAGATGCGAGGACAGGGACAACCCTTAACACTGAAGCTTTCTTT,CASSSDARTGTTLNTEAFF,TRBJ1-1,TRBD1,-,TRBV7-9,19
TGTGCCAGCAGCTTAGGGCGGACCCCCTCCTACAATGAGCAGTTCTTC,CASSLGRTPSYNEQFF,TRBJ2-1,-,-,TRBV11-2,16
TGTGTCAGAAGCTTAGGGGTAGCGGGGGCCAAATACAATGAGCAGTTCTTC,CVRSLGVAGAKYNEQFF,TRBJ2-1,-,-,TRBV7-5,17
TGTGCCAGCAGCTTCGCGGGATCTTTCACCGGGGAGCTGTTTTTT,CASSFAGSFTGELFF,TRBJ2-2,-,-,TRBV7-2,15
TGTGCCAGCAGTTACCTCAAGAATTCACCCCTCCACTTT,CASSYLKNSPLHF,TRBJ1-6,-,-,TRBV6-5,13
TGTGCCAGCAGTTTGGGAGTAAGACAGGGAGGAAAACTGTTTTTT,CASSLGVRQGGKLFF,TRBJ1-4,TRBD1,-,TRBV28,15
TGTGCCAGCAGCCCTCGGCAGGGGCCCACCTACGAGCAGTACTTC,CASSPRQGPTYEQYF,TRBJ2-7,-,-,TRBV5-8,15
TGCGCCAGCAGCTTGGGCCGACAGACCTATGGCTACACCTTC,CASSLGRQTYGYTF,TRBJ1-2,-,few,TRBV5-1,14
TGTGCCAGTAGTACCTTGACAGCCTACGAGCAGTACTTC,CASSTLTAYEQYF,TRBJ2-7,-,-,TRBV19,13
TGTGCCAGCAAACGGGGGACGGCCGGGGAGCTGTTTTTT,CASKRGTAGELFF,TRBJ2-2,-,once,TRBV14,13
TGTGCCAGCAGCTCCCCGGGAGTCCACCACGAGCAGTACTTC,CASSSPGVHHEQYF,TRBJ2-7,-,-,TRBV7-9,14
TGTGCCAGCTCACCGGTCGGCGGGACCGGTATCTACAATGAGCAGTTCTTC,CASSPVGGTGIYNEQFF,TRBJ2-1,-,-,TRBV18,17
TGCGCCAGCAGGGGAGGGACAGGGGCGAACCTATATGGCTACACCTTC,CASRGGTGANLYGYTF,TRBJ1-2,TRBD1,-,TRBV5-1,16
TGCGCCAGCAGCACAGGGGCAGGGGCCAACGTCCTGACTTTC,CASSTGAGANVLTF,TRBJ2-6,TRBD1,-,TRBV5-1,14
TGCGCCAGCACGTGGGGGGGGATAAAGGGAGAGACCCAGTACTTC,CASTWGGIKGETQYF,TRBJ2-5,TRBD2,-,TRBV5-1,15
TGTGCCAGCTCACGCGAATTGAACACTGAAGCTTTCTTT,CASSRELNTEAFF,TRBJ1-1,-,-,TRBV18,13
TGCGCCAGCAGCTTTGCCAGCTCCTACGAGCAGTACTTC,CASSFASSYEQYF,TRBJ2-7,-,-,TRBV5-1,13
TGCGCCAGCAGCTTAATTCCGGGACAGGGCGTCACTGAAGCTTTCTTT,CASSLIPGQGVTEAFF,TRBJ1-1,TRBD1,-,TRBV5-1,16
TGTGCCAGCAGCCCTAGACCCGGGACAGGGGGCGGTAACTATGGCTACACCTTC,CASSPRPGTGGGNYGYTF,TRBJ1-2,TRBD1,once,TRBV7-9,18